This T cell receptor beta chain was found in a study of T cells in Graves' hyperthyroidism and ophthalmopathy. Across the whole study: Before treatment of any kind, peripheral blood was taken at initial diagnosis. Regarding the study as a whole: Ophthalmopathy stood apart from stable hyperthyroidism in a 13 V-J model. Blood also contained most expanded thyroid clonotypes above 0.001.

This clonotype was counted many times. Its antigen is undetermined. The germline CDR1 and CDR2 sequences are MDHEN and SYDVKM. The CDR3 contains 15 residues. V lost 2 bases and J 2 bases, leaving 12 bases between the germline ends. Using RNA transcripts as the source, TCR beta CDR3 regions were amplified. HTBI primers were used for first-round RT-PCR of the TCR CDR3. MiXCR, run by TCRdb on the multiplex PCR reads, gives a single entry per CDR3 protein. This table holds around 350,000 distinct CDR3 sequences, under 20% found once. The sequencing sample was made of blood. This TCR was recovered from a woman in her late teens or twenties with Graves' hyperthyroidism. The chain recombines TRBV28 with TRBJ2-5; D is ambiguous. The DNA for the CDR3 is TGTGCCAGCAGTTTAGGCCTACCTGCTCAAGAGACCCAGTACTTC. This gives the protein CASSLGLPAQETQYF.